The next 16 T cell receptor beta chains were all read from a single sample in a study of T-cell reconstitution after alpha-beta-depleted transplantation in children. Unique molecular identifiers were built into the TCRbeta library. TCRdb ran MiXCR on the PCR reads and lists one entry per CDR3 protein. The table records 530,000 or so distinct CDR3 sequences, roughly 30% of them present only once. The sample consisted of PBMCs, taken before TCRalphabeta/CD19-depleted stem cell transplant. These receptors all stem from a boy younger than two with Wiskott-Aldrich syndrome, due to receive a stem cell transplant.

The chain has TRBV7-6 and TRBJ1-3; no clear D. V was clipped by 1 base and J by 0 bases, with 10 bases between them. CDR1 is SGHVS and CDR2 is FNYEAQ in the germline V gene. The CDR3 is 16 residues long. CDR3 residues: CASSLGVASSGNTIYF. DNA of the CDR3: TGTGCCAGCAGCTTAGGGGTGGCGAGCTCTGGAAACACCATATATTTT. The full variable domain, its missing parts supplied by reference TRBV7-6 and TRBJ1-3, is GAGVSQSPRYKVTKRGQDVALRCDPISGHVSLYWYRQALGQGPEFLTYFNYEAQQDKSGLPNDRFSAERPEGSISTLTIQRTEQRDSAMYRCASSLGVASSGNTIYFGEGSWLTVV.

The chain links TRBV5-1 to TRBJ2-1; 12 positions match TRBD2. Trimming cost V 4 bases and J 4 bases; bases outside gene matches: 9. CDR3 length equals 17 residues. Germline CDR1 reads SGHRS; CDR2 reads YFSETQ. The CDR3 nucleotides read TGCGCCAGCAGCGTGCCGGGACTAGCGGGTAATTACAATGAGCAGTTCTTC. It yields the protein CASSVPGLAGNYNEQFF.

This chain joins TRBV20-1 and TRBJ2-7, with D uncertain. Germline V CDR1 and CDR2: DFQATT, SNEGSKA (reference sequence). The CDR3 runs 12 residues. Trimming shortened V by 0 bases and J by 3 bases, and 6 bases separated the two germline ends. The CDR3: CSAREIYYEQYF. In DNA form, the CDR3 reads TGCAGTGCTAGAGAGATCTACTACGAGCAGTACTTC.

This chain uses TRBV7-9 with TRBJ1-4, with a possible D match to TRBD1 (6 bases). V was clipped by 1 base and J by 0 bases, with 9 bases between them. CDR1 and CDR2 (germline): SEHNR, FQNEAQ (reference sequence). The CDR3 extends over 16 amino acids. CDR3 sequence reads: CASSLGRTATNEKLFF. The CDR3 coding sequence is TGTGCCAGCAGCTTAGGGAGGACAGCAACTAATGAAAAACTGTTTTTT.

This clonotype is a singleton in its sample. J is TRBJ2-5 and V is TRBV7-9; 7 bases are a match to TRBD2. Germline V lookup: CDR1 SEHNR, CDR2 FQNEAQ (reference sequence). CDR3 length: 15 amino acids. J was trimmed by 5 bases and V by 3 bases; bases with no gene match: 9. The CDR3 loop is CASSFSLAWGETQYF. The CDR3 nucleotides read TGTGCCAGCAGCTTCTCACTAGCGTGGGGGGAGACCCAGTACTTC. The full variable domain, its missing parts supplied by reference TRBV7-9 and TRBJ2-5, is DTGVSQNPRHKITKRGQNVTFRCDPISEHNRLYWYRQTLGQGPEFLTYFQNEAQLEKSRLLSDRFSAERPKGSFSTLEIQRTEQGDSAMYLCASSFSLAWGETQYFGPGTRLLVL.

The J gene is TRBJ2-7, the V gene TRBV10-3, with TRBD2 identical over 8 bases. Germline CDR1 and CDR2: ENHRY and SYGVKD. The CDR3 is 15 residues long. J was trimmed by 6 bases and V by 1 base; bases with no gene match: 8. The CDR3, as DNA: TGTGCCATCAGTGAGTACCAGCGGGAGCTTGGCGAGCAGTACTTC. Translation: CAISEYQRELGEQYF.

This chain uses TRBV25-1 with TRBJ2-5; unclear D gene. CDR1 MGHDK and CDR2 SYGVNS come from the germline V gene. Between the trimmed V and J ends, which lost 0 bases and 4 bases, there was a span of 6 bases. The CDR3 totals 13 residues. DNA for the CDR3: TGTGCCAGCAGTGAATACAAGGGAGAGACCCAGTACTTC. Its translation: CASSEYKGETQYF.

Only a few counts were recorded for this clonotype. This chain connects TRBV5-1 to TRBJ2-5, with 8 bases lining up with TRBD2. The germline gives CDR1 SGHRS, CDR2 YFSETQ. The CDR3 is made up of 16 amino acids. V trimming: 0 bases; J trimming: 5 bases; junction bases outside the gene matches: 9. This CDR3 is CASSLAGAGGQETQYF. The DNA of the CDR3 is TGCGCCAGCAGCTTGGCCGGGGCGGGGGGCCAGGAGACCCAGTACTTC.

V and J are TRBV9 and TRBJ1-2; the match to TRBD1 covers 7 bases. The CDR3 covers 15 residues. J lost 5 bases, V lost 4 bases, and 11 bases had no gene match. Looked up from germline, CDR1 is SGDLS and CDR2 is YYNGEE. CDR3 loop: CASSPRPGTVYGYTF. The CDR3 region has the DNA TGTGCCAGCAGCCCCCGTCCCGGGACAGTTTATGGCTACACCTTC. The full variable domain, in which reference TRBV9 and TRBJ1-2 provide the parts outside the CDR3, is DSGVTQTPKHLITATGQRVTLRCSPRSGDLSVYWYQQSLDQGLQFLIQYYNGEERAKGNILERFSAQQFPDLHSELNLSSLELGDSALYFCASSPRPGTVYGYTFGSGTRLTVV.

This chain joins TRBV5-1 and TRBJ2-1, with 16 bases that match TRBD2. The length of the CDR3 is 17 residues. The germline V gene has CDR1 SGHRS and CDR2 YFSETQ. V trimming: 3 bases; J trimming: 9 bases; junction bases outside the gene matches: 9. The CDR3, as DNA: TGCGCCAGCAGCTACGGGGGGACTAGCGGGAGGGCACCTGAGCAGTTCTTC. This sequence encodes CASSYGGTSGRAPEQFF.

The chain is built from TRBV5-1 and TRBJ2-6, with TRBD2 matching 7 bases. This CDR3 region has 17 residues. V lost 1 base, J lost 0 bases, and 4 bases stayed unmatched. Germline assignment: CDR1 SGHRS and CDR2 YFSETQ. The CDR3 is CASSLSGTGSGANVLTF. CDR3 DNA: TGCGCCAGCAGCTTGAGCGGGACGGGCTCTGGGGCCAACGTCCTGACTTTC.

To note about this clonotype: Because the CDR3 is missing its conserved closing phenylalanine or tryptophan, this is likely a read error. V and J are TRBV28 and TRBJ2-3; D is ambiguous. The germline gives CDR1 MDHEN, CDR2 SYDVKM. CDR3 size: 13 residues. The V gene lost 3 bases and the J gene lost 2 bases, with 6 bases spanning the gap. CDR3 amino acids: CASSFLITDTQYI. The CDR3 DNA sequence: TGTGCCAGCAGTTTTTTGATCACAGATACGCAGTATATT.

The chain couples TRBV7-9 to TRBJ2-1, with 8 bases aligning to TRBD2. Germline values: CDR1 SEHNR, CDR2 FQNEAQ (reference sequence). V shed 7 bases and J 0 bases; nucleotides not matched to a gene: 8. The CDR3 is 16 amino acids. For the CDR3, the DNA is TGTGCCAGCACCATTGGTCGGGGGGGCTCCTACAATGAGCAGTTCTTC. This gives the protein CASTIGRGGSYNEQFF. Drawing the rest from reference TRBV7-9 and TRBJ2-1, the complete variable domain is DTGVSQNPRHKITKRGQNVTFRCDPISEHNRLYWYRQTLGQGPEFLTYFQNEAQLEKSRLLSDRFSAERPKGSFSTLEIQRTEQGDSAMYLCASTIGRGGSYNEQFFGPGTRLTVL.

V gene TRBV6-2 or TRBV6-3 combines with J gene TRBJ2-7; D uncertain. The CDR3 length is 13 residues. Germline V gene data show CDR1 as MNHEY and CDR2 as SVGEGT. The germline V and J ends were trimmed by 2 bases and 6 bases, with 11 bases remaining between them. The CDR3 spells CASSYDPVIEQYF. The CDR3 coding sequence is TGTGCCAGCAGTTACGACCCTGTGATCGAGCAGTACTTC.

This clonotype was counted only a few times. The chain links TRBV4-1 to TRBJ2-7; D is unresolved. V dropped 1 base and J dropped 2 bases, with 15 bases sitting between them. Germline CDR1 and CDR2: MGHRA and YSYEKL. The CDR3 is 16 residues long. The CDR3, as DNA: TGCGCCAGCAGCCAAGTGGTGTTCGGCGGAGCCTACGAGCAGTACTTC. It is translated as CASSQVVFGGAYEQYF.

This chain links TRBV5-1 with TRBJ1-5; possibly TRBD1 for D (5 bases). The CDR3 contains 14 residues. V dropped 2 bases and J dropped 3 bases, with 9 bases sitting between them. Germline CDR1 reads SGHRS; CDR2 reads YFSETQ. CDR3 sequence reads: CASSFGTNNQPQHF. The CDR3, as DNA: TGCGCCAGCAGCTTCGGGACTAACAATCAGCCCCAGCATTTT.